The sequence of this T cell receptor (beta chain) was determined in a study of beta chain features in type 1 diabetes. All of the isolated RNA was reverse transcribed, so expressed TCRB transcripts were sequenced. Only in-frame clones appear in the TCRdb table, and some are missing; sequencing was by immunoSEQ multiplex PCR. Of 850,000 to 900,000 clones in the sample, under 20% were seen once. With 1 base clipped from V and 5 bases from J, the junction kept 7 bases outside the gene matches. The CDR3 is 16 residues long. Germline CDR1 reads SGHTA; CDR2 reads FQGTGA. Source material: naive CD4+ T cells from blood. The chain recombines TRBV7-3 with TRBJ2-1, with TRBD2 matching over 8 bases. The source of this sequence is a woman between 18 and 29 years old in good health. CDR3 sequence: CASSLIGTSRHNEQFF. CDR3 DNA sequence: TGTGCCAGCAGCTTAATCGGGACTAGTCGACACAATGAGCAGTTCTTC.